A single sample gave rise to the 12 T cell receptor beta chains below, sequenced in a study of beta chain features in type 1 diabetes. General observations from the study: There was a moderate but significant shortening of TCRB CDR3s in all four CD4+ subsets of Type 1 diabetes patients.

The sequenced template was cDNA made from the entire isolated RNA. Measured with immunoSEQ multiplex PCR; TCRdb has only the in-frame clones, and not every one. Of 400,000 or so clones in the sample, roughly 9.8% are singletons; the top ten hold roughly 0.54%. These receptors' targets are unknown. The sample taken for sequencing was central memory CD4+ T cells from blood. Every receptor here comes from a man between 25 and 39 years old with type 1 diabetes.

The sample holds a few counts of this clone. The V call is TRBV7-2, the J call TRBJ1-5; D perhaps matches TRBD1 (6 bases). CDR3 length: 14 amino acids. V lost 4 bases and J lost 7, with 14 bases in between. Germline V lookup: CDR1 SGHTA, CDR2 FQGNSA. CDR3 DNA: TGTGCCAGCAGCTCACAGGGAGTAGAGCAGCCCCAGCATTTT. The encoded protein is CASSSQGVEQPQHF.

V and J are TRBV7-2 and TRBJ2-1; tentative D call: TRBD2 (7 bases). Trimming pared 4 bases from V and 9 bases from J, leaving 13 bases between. This CDR3 is 13 amino acids long. Germline lookup yields CDR1 SGHTA and CDR2 FQGNSA. The CDR3 DNA is TGTGCCAGCAGCTACCAGAGGGGGGGTGAGCAGTTCTTC. It specifies CASSYQRGGEQFF.

J is TRBJ1-1 and V is TRBV29-1; 7 nucleotides agree with TRBD1. V trimming: 6 bases; J trimming: 5 bases; junction bases outside the gene matches: 9. Germline V gene sequence: CDR1 SQVTM, CDR2 ANQGSEA. The CDR3 runs 13 residues. The CDR3 nucleotides read TGCAGCGTGGCGACAGGGTTGATGACTGAAGCTTTCTTT. It codes for CSVATGLMTEAFF.

This clone was counted once. The chain recombines TRBV6-5 with TRBJ2-5; 7 bases agree with TRBD1. CDR1 MNHEY and CDR2 SVGAGI come from the germline V gene. V was clipped by 5 bases and J by 7 bases; unmatched bases: 4. The length of the CDR3 is 12 residues. The chain's CDR3 is CASSLDRATQYF. The CDR3, as DNA: TGTGCCAGCAGTCTAGACAGGGCGACCCAGTACTTC.

This clone was observed many times. The rearrangement uses TRBV4-3 and TRBJ2-1, with TRBD1 matching over 8 bases. Trimming at V came to 0 bases and at J to 4 bases, leaving 11 bases not matched to a gene. The CDR3 runs to 18 residues. Germline V gene lookup returns CDR1 LGHNA and CDR2 YSLEER. The CDR3, as DNA: TGCGCCAGCAGCCAAGATATGGTCGGGACAGGACTATACAATGAGCAGTTCTTC. It codes for CASSQDMVGTGLYNEQFF.

This clone has ten or more counts. V and J are TRBV14 and TRBJ1-1; D unclear. The CDR3 contains 15 residues. Germline V gene lookup returns CDR1 SGHDN and CDR2 FVKESK. V lost 4 bases, J lost 2 bases, and 14 bases lay in between. CDR3 bases: TGTGCCAGCAGCCGCAGAGGTGCTGCAAACACTGAAGCTTTCTTT. As protein: CASSRRGAANTEAFF.

This clone was detected only a few times. This chain uses TRBV7-9 with TRBJ2-5; 8 bases line up with TRBD1. The CDR3 is 16 residues long. The V gene end was trimmed by 1 base and the J gene end by 1 base; junction bases not matched to a gene: 5. Germline V gene lookup returns CDR1 SEHNR and CDR2 FQNEAQ (reference sequence). CDR3 nucleotide sequence: TGTGCCAGCAGCTTAGGTCCGGACAGGGCCCAAGAGACCCAGTACTTC. Its protein product is CASSLGPDRAQETQYF.

The V call is TRBV15, the J call TRBJ2-7, with D uncertain. The CDR3 extends over 13 amino acids. The V and J ends lost 2 bases and 3 bases respectively, with 8 bases between them. Germline V gene lookup returns CDR1 LNHNV and CDR2 YYDKDF (reference sequence). CDR3 loop: CATSRNSNYEQYF. The DNA for the CDR3 is TGTGCCACCAGCAGAAACTCCAACTACGAGCAGTACTTC.

This clone was detected a few times. V is TRBV27 and J is TRBJ1-1; D uncertain. Germline V gives CDR1 MNHEY, CDR2 SMNVEV (reference sequence). The CDR3 has 14 amino acids. Trimming pared 3 bases from V and 5 bases from J, leaving 13 bases between. Written as DNA, the CDR3 is TGTGCCAGCAGTTTCGTACCTCTAGGAACTGAAGCTTTCTTT. This encodes CASSFVPLGTEAFF.

There are many counts of this clone. The V call is TRBV4-1, the J call TRBJ1-3, with D unclear. The CDR3 contains 16 residues. V shed 0 bases and J shed 2 bases, with 11 bases lying between them. Germline assignment: CDR1 MGHRA and CDR2 YSYEKL. CDR3 loop: CASSQEGWNTGNTIYF. The CDR3 coding sequence is TGCGCCAGCAGCCAAGAAGGATGGAATACTGGAAACACCATATATTTT.

This clone was seen repeatedly, ten times or more. The rearrangement joins TRBV28 to TRBJ2-2; TRBD1 aligns across 7 bases. The trim removed 7 bases at V and 3 bases at J, leaving 2 bases unmatched. CDR3 length: 13 residues. Per germline, CDR1 MDHEN and CDR2 SYDVKM. The DNA of the CDR3 is TGTGCCAGCATGACAGGGCACACCGGGGAGCTGTTTTTT. Amino acid sequence: CASMTGHTGELFF.

This clone showed up just a few times. The CDR3, as DNA: TGCGCCAGCAGCCGAACTGGCGGGAGTACCTACAATGAGCAGTTCTTC. Residues: CASSRTGGSTYNEQFF. The chain links TRBV4-1 to TRBJ2-1; 7 nucleotides align to TRBD2. The CDR3 covers 16 residues. After removal of 4 bases from V and 2 bases from J, the junction contained 8 bases not matched to a gene. CDR1 MGHRA and CDR2 YSYEKL come from the germline V gene.